This T cell receptor beta chain derives from a study of T cells in Graves' hyperthyroidism and ophthalmopathy. The CDR3 regions of TCR beta were amplified from RNA transcripts. The primer set for the first-round RT-PCR of the TCR CDR3 was HTBI. TCRdb recomputed calls from the multiplex PCR reads with MiXCR, one row per CDR3 protein. The sample lists about 840,000 distinct CDR3 sequences; over 35% were seen once. Uncontrolled infection, other autoimmune disease, pregnancy or lactation led to exclusion. This clonotype was recorded at least ten times. The CDR3 length is 14 residues. Germline CDR1 SQVTM, CDR2 ANQGSEA. Trimming stripped 4 bases from V and 0 bases from J, with 12 bases between.

Sequencing input: blood. The receptor comes from a man between 18 and 35 years old with Graves' hyperthyroidism. The chain has TRBV29-1 and TRBJ2-5; D is unclear. Here the CDR3 reads CSVVVRMYQETQYF. The CDR3 coding sequence is TGCAGCGTTGTGGTCAGGATGTACCAAGAGACCCAGTACTTC.